This T cell receptor beta chain emerged from a study of molecular identifiers for immune sequencing clone quantification (dated by TCRdb to 2017 to 2018). As for the study more broadly: For a replicate experiment, RNA from roughly 21,000 or 96,000 naive CD8 T cells was divided into five aliquots, of which four were sequenced. The study was a methods study using CD8 T cells to benchmark molecular-identifier clustering-based TCR repertoire sequencing (MIDCIRS) and TCR RNA copy counting. General study outcomes and caveats: Clones above 20 RNA copies held over 97% of molecules in CMV-specific effector cells but under 1% in naive cells. Even against a background of about a million naive CD8 T cells, spiked-in Jurkat TCR RNA amounting to a single cell's worth was reported to be detectable. When barcode sub-clustering was not used, chimeric consensus sequences inflated TCR diversity, with chimeras reaching as high as 47%. Modeling indicated around 2.7 TCR RNA copies recovered per cell, compared with 9 to 10 by digital PCR, which implies a capture efficiency of around 30%. The sizes of highly expanded clones could end up underestimated when identical TCR molecules share a barcode. Naive libraries contained spiked-in Jurkat TCR RNA (10 copies' worth), which is not part of the donor repertoire.

Trimming removed 3 bases from V and 2 bases from J, leaving 15 bases between the germline ends. The CDR3 sequence holds 16 residues, the cysteine and phenylalanine included. Only the CDR3 DNA stays, 48 bases, in frame from base 1. CDR1 and CDR2, per the germline V gene (reference sequence), are MNHEY and SMNVEV. Libraries of naive CD8 T cells were built from approximately 22,000 to 940,000 sorted cells, with 10%, 30% or 50% of the purified RNA used. On a BD FACSAria II, naive CD8 T cells were FACS-sorted as CD8+CD4-CCR7+CD45RA+ and collected into RLT Plus buffer. Roughly nine TCR copies' worth of Jurkat RNA were spiked into 20,000-1,000,000 naive CD8 T cell samples to test detection sensitivity. CD8 T cells were enriched with RosetteSep CD8+ T Cell Enrichment Cocktail and Ficoll-Paque, followed by ACK red cell lysis. Library construction relied on PCR. TCRdb names NextSeq 500 as the instrument used. Bulk TCR libraries were made following a previously described method, with the TCR primers given in Table S5. Total RNA was purified with the Qiagen AllPrep DNA/RNA kit. Before any analysis, reads coming from multiple sequencing runs of the same library were combined into one pool. As for how the authors treated the data: Reads were retained only if the reads had an exact TCR constant sequence, and the retained reads were trimmed to 150 nt and grouped according to their 12-nt molecular barcodes. Reads within each barcode group were sub-clustered using a 15% Levenshtein threshold, and quality-weighted consensus sequences were constructed for each RNA molecule. Non-functional sequences were filtered out, along with any lower-count sequence sitting one edit away from another sequence. Barcode sub-clusters with fewer than 20% of the maximum read count were removed, based on fitting two negative binomial distributions. TCRdb applied fastp at Q25 and MiXCR to the public reads, then kept only in-frame beta chains. Rows with one shared CDR3 protein collapse into an entry with the most common genes and DNA. These V and J calls originate from TCRdb's pipeline instead of the authors' own analysis. Here the sample has 100,000 or so distinct CDR3 sequences; 35% occur a single time. The ten largest clones take up 9% to 10% of the sample.

This clonotype was observed many times. It lacks a known antigen. Per-base qualities were not stored, and no clone one base away is much larger. The sample taken for sequencing was naive CD8+ T cells from blood, with Jurkat cell RNA spiked in. The sample's cell subset or site label, decoded: FACS-sorted CD8+CD4-CCR7+CD45RA+ naive T cells. Recombination connected TRBV27 to TRBJ2-3, with the D gene possibly TRBD1 or TRBD2, each one fitting 5 bases. The receptor's source is a human donor in good health. Some libraries in this study had Jurkat cell RNA spiked in. At the DNA level, the sequence is TGTGCCAGCAGTTTGGGGGTTGGAGGCCACACAGATACGCAGTATTTT. Translated, it reads CASSLGVGGHTDTQYF.